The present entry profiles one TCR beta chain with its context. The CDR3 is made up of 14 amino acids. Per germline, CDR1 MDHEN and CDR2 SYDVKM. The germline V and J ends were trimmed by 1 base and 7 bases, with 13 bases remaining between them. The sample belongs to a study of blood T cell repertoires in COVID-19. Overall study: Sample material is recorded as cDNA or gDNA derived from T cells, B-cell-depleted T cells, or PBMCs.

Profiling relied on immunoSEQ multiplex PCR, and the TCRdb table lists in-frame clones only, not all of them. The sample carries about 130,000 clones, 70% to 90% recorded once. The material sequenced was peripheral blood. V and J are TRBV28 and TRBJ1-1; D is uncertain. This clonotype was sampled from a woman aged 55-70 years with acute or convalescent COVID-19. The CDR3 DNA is TGTGCCAGCAGTTTATTCGAGAGGGAAAATGAAGCTTTCTTT. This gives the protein CASSLFERENEAFF. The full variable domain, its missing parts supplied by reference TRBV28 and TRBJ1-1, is DVKVTQSSRYLVKRTGEKVFLECVQDMDHENMFWYRQDPGLGLRLIYFSYDVKMKEKGDIPEGYSVSREKKERFSLILESASTNQTSMYLCASSLFERENEAFFGQGTRLTVV.